The 30 T cell receptor beta chains below all came from one sample that was sequenced in a study of blood T cells in healthy people across ages. For the second PCR, which ran for about 7 to 11 cycles, a sample-barcoded 5' primer and a J-beta primer mix were used. A single record per CDR3 protein comes from TCRdb applying MiXCR to the 5' RACE reads. The sample holds nearly 800,000 distinct CDR3 sequences, around 25% seen once. Separately, the same data were catalogued under a study of T cells of mothers and their children.

Input material: blood. The receptors come from a boy younger than 18 in good health.

In nucleotides, the CDR3 is TGCGCCAGCAGCTTGGTGTTCTCGGCTAGCGGGAAGAACACCGGGGAGCTGTTTTTT. Translated: CASSLVFSASGKNTGELFF. V and J are TRBV5-1 and TRBJ2-2; 9 nucleotides match TRBD2. Per germline, CDR1 SGHRS and CDR2 YFSETQ. V was pared by 0 bases and J by 1 base, with 10 bases of the junction left unmatched. This CDR3 is 19 amino acids long.

This clonotype came up a few times. A much more abundant neighbour one base away suggests this may be a read error. The chain combines TRBV4-3 with TRBJ2-5; the match to TRBD1 covers 8 bases. The CDR3 runs to 15 residues. CDR1 LGHNA and CDR2 YSLEER come from the germline V gene. DNA of the CDR3: TGCGCCGGCAGCCCTCAAGGAGGGACAGGAGAGACCCAGTACTTC. It specifies CAGSPQGGTGETQYF.

The chain employs TRBV29-1 and TRBJ2-3; 8 bases agree with TRBD1. Germline lookup yields CDR1 SQVTM and CDR2 ANQGSEA. This CDR3 region has 15 residues. V shed 1 base, J shed 2 bases, and the junction held 5 bases outside the gene matches. In DNA form, the CDR3 reads TGCAGCGTTGAAGGCTCAGGGGGCGTCACAGATACGCAGTATTTT. Its protein is CSVEGSGGVTDTQYF.

This clonotype was detected a few times. This chain links TRBV20-1 with TRBJ1-5; 7 bases agree with TRBD1. The CDR3 runs 14 residues. The trim removed 4 bases at V and 6 bases at J, leaving 9 bases unmatched. Germline V CDR1 and CDR2: DFQATT, SNEGSKA (reference sequence). The CDR3 nucleotides are TGCAGTGCTATAGAGGAGACAGGGTTTCAGCCCCAGCATTTT. This translates into CSAIEETGFQPQHF.

This clonotype was counted between two and nine times. The chain carries TRBV20-1 and TRBJ1-1; D gene uncertain. Germline loops: CDR1 DFQATT, CDR2 SNEGSKA (reference sequence). The V and J ends lost 6 bases and 1 base respectively, with 12 bases between them. This CDR3 is 13 amino acids long. The CDR3 nucleotides read TGCAGTGCGTTTGGGAACCCGAACACTGAAGCTTTCTTT. This sequence encodes CSAFGNPNTEAFF.

This clonotype appeared a single time. V is TRBV3-1 and J is TRBJ1-4; no definite D call. Germline assignment: CDR1 LGHDT and CDR2 YNNKEL (reference sequence). CDR3 size: 16 residues. V lost 4 bases and J lost 8, with 20 bases in between. CDR3: CASSRVPGRRGEKLFF. CDR3 DNA sequence: TGTGCCAGCAGCCGAGTCCCCGGCAGGCGAGGCGAAAAACTGTTTTTT.

The rearrangement uses TRBV2 and TRBJ2-7, with D perhaps matching TRBD2 (6 bases). Deletions cut 0 bases from V and 6 bases from J, with 9 bases between. CDR1 and CDR2 from the germline V gene are SNHLY and FYNNEI. The CDR3 is 13 residues long. This CDR3 reads CASSEATRGEQYF. The CDR3 coding sequence is TGTGCCAGCAGTGAAGCGACTAGGGGCGAGCAGTACTTC.

The chain has TRBV25-1 and TRBJ2-7; the match to TRBD1 covers 9 bases. The J segment lost 6 bases and the V segment lost 6 bases, leaving 9 bases of the junction unmatched. Germline CDR1 MGHDK, CDR2 SYGVNS. This CDR3 spans 14 amino acids. CDR3 region: CASRQGARFAEQYF. CDR3 DNA: TGTGCCAGCAGACAGGGGGCGCGGTTTGCCGAGCAGTACTTC.

In this sample, this clonotype turned up a few times. This chain links TRBV7-4 with TRBJ1-1; D gene ambiguous. The CDR3 has 14 amino acids. Trimming took off 5 bases at V and 4 bases at J, with 14 bases between the two ends. Germline CDR1 is SGHVT and CDR2 is SQSDAQ. In DNA, the CDR3 is TGTGCCAGCAGCCTCGCAGACCCGGGCACTGAAGCTTTCTTT. Its protein product is CASSLADPGTEAFF.

The gene calls are TRBV6-1 and TRBJ2-3, with TRBD1 identical over 7 bases. Germline values: CDR1 MNHNS, CDR2 SASEGT. This CDR3 comprises 16 residues. The ends lost 4 bases at V and 6 bases at J; junction bases unmatched: 13. CDR3 in DNA: TGTGCCAGCAGTGCGACAGGGTTAGCTTGGGGGGATACGCAGTATTTT. Translation gives CASSATGLAWGDTQYF.

This chain uses TRBV27 with TRBJ1-1; D might be TRBD1 (6 bases). CDR1 and CDR2 from the germline V gene are MNHEY and SMNVEV (reference sequence). V dropped 2 bases and J dropped 4 bases, with 14 bases sitting between them. The CDR3 covers 15 residues. In DNA, the CDR3 is TGTGCCAGCAGTTTAGTCCGACAGGCTCCCACTGAAGCTTTCTTT. It yields the protein CASSLVRQAPTEAFF.

The gene calls are TRBV9 and TRBJ2-3; 8 positions agree with TRBD2. V lost 7 bases and J lost 2; bases outside the gene matches: 9. The CDR3 covers 15 residues. Germline V gene data show CDR1 as SGDLS and CDR2 as YYNGEE. The CDR3 bases are TGTGCCAGCGGTGAGGGCGGGGGGTTCACAGATACGCAGTATTTT. As protein: CASGEGGGFTDTQYF.

V and J are TRBV28 and TRBJ2-1, with 7 bases matching TRBD1. TRBJ2-7 matches the DNA end more closely, so the J call is doubtful. Germline values: CDR1 MDHEN, CDR2 SYDVKM. This CDR3 comprises 15 residues. The CDR3 DNA is TGTGCCAGCAGTTTAGTCGACAGGGATTCGAGTGAGCAGTACTTC. This encodes CASSLVDRDSSEQYF.

This clonotype was detected many times. V is TRBV24-1 and J is TRBJ2-4; D gene uncertain. Germline V lookup: CDR1 KGHDR, CDR2 SFDVKD. Trimming shortened V by 3 bases and J by 5 bases, and 10 bases separated the two germline ends. The length of the CDR3 is 14 residues. The DNA for the CDR3 is TGTGCCACCAGTGATACCTTCGGGCAAAACATTCAGTACTTC. Translation gives CATSDTFGQNIQYF.

This clonotype was found a few times. This rearrangement joins TRBV5-1 to TRBJ2-1; a weak D match, TRBD2 (7 bases). The CDR3 runs 13 residues. V was clipped by 8 bases and J by 8 bases, with 17 bases between them. Germline loops: CDR1 SGHRS, CDR2 YFSETQ. The CDR3 bases are TGCGCCAGTCGAGGCCCGGGGGGCGATGAGCAGTTCTTC. As protein: CASRGPGGDEQFF.

This clonotype came up once. Possible read error: a much larger clone is one base away. The CDR3 DNA follows: TGCAGTGCGCTTCCGGGACTAGCGGGGGGATGCAATGAGCAGTTCTTC. This codes for CSALPGLAGGCNEQFF. The V call is TRBV20-1, the J call TRBJ2-1; 15 bases agree with TRBD2. The germline V gene encodes CDR1 DFQATT and CDR2 SNEGSKA (reference sequence). Trimming at V came to 6 bases and at J to 6 bases, leaving 9 bases not matched to a gene. The CDR3 is 16 amino acids.

This clonotype was detected a few times. The V gene is TRBV6-4, the J gene TRBJ2-1, with D possibly TRBD2 on 6 matching bases. The CDR3 is 12 residues long. Germline loops: CDR1 MRHNA, CDR2 SNTAGT. The V end was cut by 4 bases, the J end by 16 bases, with 17 bases between. CDR3 DNA sequence: TGTGCCAGCAGTGTTAGCGGCGGGCCCCTCTTCTTC. This gives the protein CASSVSGGPLFF.

This clonotype was counted only a few times. This chain connects TRBV5-1 to TRBJ2-3; unclear D gene. The CDR3 extends over 13 amino acids. CDR1 and CDR2 from the germline V gene are SGHRS and YFSETQ. V was shortened by 4 bases and J by 2 bases, with 8 bases between the two germline ends. The CDR3, as DNA: TGCGCCAGCAGCACCGACCTCACAGATACGCAGTATTTT. Residues: CASSTDLTDTQYF.

This clonotype was seen at least ten times. The chain employs TRBV28 and TRBJ2-1, with a tentative D call TRBD2 (6 bases). The CDR3 length is 14 residues. CDR1 MDHEN and CDR2 SYDVKM come from the germline V gene. Trimming cost V 5 bases and J 2 bases, with 10 bases left between them. The CDR3 nucleotides read TGTGCCAGCAGTCCGGGACTTACCTACAATGAGCAGTTCTTC. Residues: CASSPGLTYNEQFF.

This chain joins TRBV6-5 and TRBJ2-1; the D is unclear. CDR1 and CDR2 from the germline V gene are MNHEY and SVGAGI. This CDR3 region has 15 residues. Trimming left V 3 bases short and J 0 bases short, with 9 bases between. This CDR3 reads CASSYELGSYNEQFF. CDR3 in DNA: TGTGCCAGCAGTTATGAGTTAGGCTCCTACAATGAGCAGTTCTTC.

This chain links TRBV20-1 with TRBJ1-2, with D possibly TRBD1 on 5 matching bases. From germline, CDR1 is DFQATT and CDR2 SNEGSKA (reference sequence). V was trimmed by 7 bases and J by 0 bases, leaving 12 bases between them. This CDR3 has 13 residues. DNA of the CDR3: TGCAGTGTCCCTGACAGAGCTAACTATGGCTACACCTTC. This translates into CSVPDRANYGYTF.

There are a few counts of this clonotype. The J gene is TRBJ2-3, the V gene TRBV6-6, with 11 nucleotides matching TRBD2. Germline V lookup: CDR1 MNHNY, CDR2 SVGAGI (reference sequence). The CDR3 consists of 15 residues. With V trimmed by 4 bases and J by 6 bases, 6 bases remained unmatched. The CDR3 DNA sequence: TGTGCCAGCAGTTTGCTAGCGGGGGGCTTGGATACGCAGTATTTT. Translation: CASSLLAGGLDTQYF.

The genes are TRBV20-1 and TRBJ2-5, with D maybe TRBD1 (5 bases). Judging by the DNA end, TRBJ2-7 fits better; the J call may be wrong. Germline CDR1 and CDR2: DFQATT and SNEGSKA (reference sequence). This CDR3 has 13 amino acids. This CDR3 is CSASSRVSYEQYF. The CDR3 nucleotides read TGCAGTGCTAGTTCCAGGGTGAGCTACGAGCAGTACTTC.

This chain joins TRBV7-2 and TRBJ1-4; 7 bases align to TRBD1. CDR1 is SGHTA, CDR2 FQGNSA, per germline. The CDR3 runs 15 residues. After removal of 4 bases from V and 10 bases from J, the junction contained 12 bases not matched to a gene. The CDR3 bases are TGTGCCAGCAGCTCCCCGGGACAGATCGGGGGAAAACTGTTTTTT. Translated: CASSSPGQIGGKLFF.

V usage is TRBV29-1 and J usage is TRBJ2-1; 12 bases match TRBD2. The CDR3 has 17 amino acids. Trimming took 0 bases from V and 9 from J; bases not matched to a gene: 12. The germline V gene encodes CDR1 SQVTM and CDR2 ANQGSEA. For the CDR3, the DNA is TGCAGCGTTGAAGATCCCCGGCTAGCGGGAGGGCCAGGTGAGCAGTTCTTC. Protein sequence: CSVEDPRLAGGPGEQFF.

This clonotype has a handful of counts. The genes are TRBV7-6 and TRBJ2-1, with a weak D call TRBD1 (5 bases). Germline V gene sequence: CDR1 SGHVS, CDR2 FNYEAQ. The CDR3 has 15 residues. V dropped 5 bases and J dropped 8 bases, with 19 bases sitting between them. CDR3 amino acids: CASSPTPTDEDEQFF. As DNA, the CDR3 is TGTGCCAGCAGCCCCACCCCGACAGACGAGGATGAGCAGTTCTTC.

The chain joins TRBV20-1 to TRBJ2-5; D is unclear. The DNA end favors TRBJ2-1, so the J call may be wrong. Germline values: CDR1 DFQATT, CDR2 SNEGSKA (reference sequence). The CDR3 has 11 residues. The CDR3 region has the DNA TGCAGTGTCCGCAGTGGAAATGAGCAGTTCTTC. Translation: CSVRSGNEQFF.

The chain links TRBV7-9 to TRBJ1-3; tentative D call: TRBD1 (5 bases). V lost 1 base and J 1 base, leaving 8 bases between the germline ends. This CDR3 has 15 residues. Germline V gene sequence: CDR1 SEHNR, CDR2 FQNEAQ (reference sequence). This chain's CDR3 is CASSLVQASGNTIYF. The CDR3 nucleotides are TGTGCCAGCAGCTTAGTACAGGCATCTGGAAACACCATATATTTT. Drawing the rest from reference TRBV7-9 and TRBJ1-3, the complete variable domain is DTGVSQNPRHKITKRGQNVTFRCDPISEHNRLYWYRQTLGQGPEFLTYFQNEAQLEKSRLLSDRFSAERPKGSFSTLEIQRTEQGDSAMYLCASSLVQASGNTIYFGEGSWLTVV.

The chain links TRBV7-2 to TRBJ2-1, with 8 bases lining up with TRBD2. Germline CDR1 and CDR2: SGHTA and FQGNSA. The CDR3 covers 16 residues. With 3 bases clipped from V and 1 base from J, the junction kept 5 bases outside the gene matches. DNA for the CDR3: TGTGCCAGCAGCTTCCCCGGGACTAGGTCCTACAATGAGCAGTTCTTC. Translating it yields CASSFPGTRSYNEQFF.

This clonotype has just a few counts. This chain uses TRBV29-1 with TRBJ1-2; tentatively, D is TRBD1 (5 bases). Trimming cost V 5 bases and J 6 bases, with 22 bases left between them. From germline, CDR1 is SQVTM and CDR2 ANQGSEA. The CDR3 has 15 residues. As DNA, the CDR3 is TGCAGCGTTCCGAACGTGGGGCAGGGAAGGGATGGCTACACCTTC. It yields the protein CSVPNVGQGRDGYTF. The variable domain in full, completed from reference TRBV29-1 and TRBJ1-2, reads SAVISQKPSRDICQRGTSLTIQCQVDSQVTMMFWYRQQPGQSLTLIATANQGSEATYESGFVIDKFPISRPNLTFSTLTVSNMSPEDSSIYLCSVPNVGQGRDGYTFGSGTRLTVV.